Sequencing of this T cell receptor (beta chain) was carried out in a study of T-cell reconstitution after alpha-beta-depleted transplantation in children (dated by TCRdb to 2016 to 2017). About the study as a whole: Using TCR repertoire profiling, the study quantitatively followed how T-cell immune reconstitution unfolded in children after TCRalphabeta/CD19-depleted allogeneic hematopoietic cell transplantation. Broad study findings and their caveats: In some patients, the high TCRbeta diversity seen at day 60 was put down to recipient T cells and intrathymic progenitors that had survived conditioning. About two months after transplant, the apparently early recovery of alphabetaT-cell counts reportedly depended on just several hundred clones that had expanded rapidly and came from non-depleted graft cells. Hyperexpanded clone frequencies declined over subsequent months; after one year, T-cell counts and TCRbeta diversity were mostly attributed to newly produced T cells.

The library relied on PCR. This sample was sequenced with an Illumina HiSeq 2500. To normalize quantification of the TCRbeta repertoire, the TCR libraries were built with molecular barcoding that relied on unique molecular identifiers. Using fastp at Q25 and MiXCR, TCRdb reprocessed the public reads and kept productive beta chains. Rows are unified per CDR3 protein, each entry keeping the most common DNA and genes. Within this sample are 98,000 or so distinct CDR3 sequences, with approximately 6.9% of them counted one time only. The ten largest clones add up to less than 30% of the sample. This clonotype was recorded a few times. Its cognate antigen has yet to be identified. No per-base quality is available; no much larger clone lies one base away. CDR1 LGHNA and CDR2 YSLEER are derived from the germline V gene. Germline trimming amounts to 2 bases on V and 5 bases on J, with 14 as the count of junction bases outside the gene matches. Inclusive of the bounding cysteine and phenylalanine, the CDR3 is 18 residues long. The retained sequence is limited to the CDR3, 54 bases, with the frame set at the first base.

The sample's treatment or condition label, decoded: allogeneic hematopoietic cell transplantation with graft depleted of TCRalphabeta T cells and CD19 B cells. Transplant recipients were children who received TCRalphabeta/CD19-depleted allogeneic hematopoietic cell grafts. This TCR came from a male patient aged 2-15 years who had a stem cell transplant for acute lymphoblastic leukemia, so the T cells may come from the graft donor. The starting material was PBMCs, mostly from graft donor cells, obtained 360 days after TCRalphabeta/CD19-depleted stem cell transplant. Recombination linked TRBV4-3 to TRBJ2-3; TRBD2 agrees with 9 junctional bases. In nucleotides, the sequence is TGCGCCAGCAGCCAATCGAGTTTAGCGGGGGTGGGGGTAGATACGCAGTATTTT. Translated, it gives CASSQSSLAGVGVDTQYF.